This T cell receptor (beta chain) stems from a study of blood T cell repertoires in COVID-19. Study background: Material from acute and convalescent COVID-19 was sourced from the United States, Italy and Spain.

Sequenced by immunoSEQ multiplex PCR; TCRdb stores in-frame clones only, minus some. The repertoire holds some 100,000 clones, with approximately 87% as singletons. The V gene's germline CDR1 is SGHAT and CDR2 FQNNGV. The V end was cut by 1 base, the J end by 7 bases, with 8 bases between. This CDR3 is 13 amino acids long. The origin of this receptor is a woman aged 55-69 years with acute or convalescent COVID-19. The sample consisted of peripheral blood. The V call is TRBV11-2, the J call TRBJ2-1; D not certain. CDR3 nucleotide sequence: TGTGCCAGCAGCTTAGGCAGGTCAAATGAGCAGTTCTTC. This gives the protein CASSLGRSNEQFF.